Listed below are T cell receptor beta chains from one sample, sequenced in a study of early T cells in non-severe SARS-CoV-2 infection. TCRdb itself ran the 5' RACE reads through MiXCR, one entry per CDR3 protein. The table records some 45,000 distinct CDR3 sequences, approximately 9% of them present only once. This specimen consisted of whole blood, obtained at baseline. The source is an adult who was a healthcare worker with PCR-confirmed SARS-CoV-2 infection or an uninfected control (not recorded which). Both conserved end residues are trimmed from each CDR3. Each record gives: V gene, J gene, CDR3 protein.

>TRBV6-4|TRBJ2-3
ASSSGQGEADTQY
>TRBV29-1|TRBJ2-1
SVVNGGVYQF
>TRBV5-6|TRBJ2-1
ASSVALAGYNEQF
>TRBV6-2/TRBV6-3|TRBJ2-1
ASSYSAPSGVYNEQF
>TRBV2|TRBJ2-2
ASSGQGNTGELF
>TRBV7-2|TRBJ1-2
ASSLFQGASYGYT
>TRBV12-3/TRBV12-4|TRBJ1-4
ASRQATGNYEKLF
>TRBV7-9|TRBJ1-5
ASSDGTGVQPQH
>TRBV11-2|TRBJ2-3
ASSPVDGTQY
>TRBV29-1|TRBJ1-1
SAVENLNTEAF
>TRBV6-5|TRBJ2-7
ASSYATRYYEQY
>TRBV4-3|TRBJ2-6
ASSQGQVEPSGANVLT
>TRBV28|TRBJ1-1
ASSLTGMNTEAF
>TRBV4-3|TRBJ1-1
ASSLGLNTEAF
>TRBV7-9|TRBJ2-1
ASSPRLLAGIYNEQF
>TRBV12-3/TRBV12-4|TRBJ2-5
ASSFVLADYQETQY
>TRBV20-1|TRBJ1-2
SAPPTGDGYT
>TRBV9|TRBJ2-1
ASSVERLAGVGEQF
>TRBV6-1|TRBJ1-2
ASSGGPAGQGIAGYGYT
>TRBV30|TRBJ1-3
AWSLSLENTIY
>TRBV12-3/TRBV12-4|TRBJ1-5
ASSFGGNQPQH
>TRBV7-2|TRBJ2-2
ASSLSAGGTGELF
>TRBV2|TRBJ2-2
ASSKGLADTGELF
>TRBV7-2|TRBJ1-3
ASSSYSGNTIY
>TRBV7-6|TRBJ1-1
ASSLVGLGTEAF
>TRBV7-2|TRBJ2-1
ASSRQPGQPNNEQF
>TRBV11-2|TRBJ2-5
ASSLLGLKETQY
>TRBV30|TRBJ1-5
AWSGHRGASNQPQH
>TRBV18|TRBJ2-7
ASSPRYGYEQY
>TRBV6-5|TRBJ2-7
ASRDRGLGEQY
>TRBV5-1|TRBJ2-2
ASSLERENTGELF
>TRBV12-3/TRBV12-4|TRBJ2-1
ASSPGGRMRGNEQF
>TRBV20-1|TRBJ2-1
SARVAGRDEQF
>TRBV18|TRBJ2-5
ASSPPEGTQY
>TRBV3-1|TRBJ2-5
ASSQVAGGEETQY
>TRBV6-2/TRBV6-3|TRBJ2-7
ASSYPTGTDSYEQY
>TRBV5-4|TRBJ2-1
ASMTGDSSLGGNEQF
>TRBV21-1|TRBJ2-2
ASSKVAGAWVRELF
>TRBV20-1|TRBJ1-6
SARDSETGGGNSPLH
>TRBV10-3|TRBJ2-7
AISAGGKFAYEQY
>TRBV14|TRBJ1-6
ASPFGQVYNSPLH